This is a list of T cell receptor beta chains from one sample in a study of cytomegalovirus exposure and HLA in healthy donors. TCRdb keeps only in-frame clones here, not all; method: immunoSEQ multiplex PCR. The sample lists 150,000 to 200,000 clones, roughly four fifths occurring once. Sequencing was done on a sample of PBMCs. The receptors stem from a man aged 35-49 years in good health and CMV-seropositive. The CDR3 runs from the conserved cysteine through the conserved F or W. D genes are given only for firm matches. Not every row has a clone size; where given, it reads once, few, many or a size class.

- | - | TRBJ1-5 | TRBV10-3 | TGTGCCATCGGGAGGGACAATCAGCCCCAGCATTTT | CAIGRDNQPQHF
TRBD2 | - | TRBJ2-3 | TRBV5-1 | TGCGCCAGCAGCCCAGGGACTAGCGGGGTCACAGATACGCAGTATTTT | CASSPGTSGVTDTQYF
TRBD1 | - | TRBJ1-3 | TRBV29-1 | TGCAGCGTACAGGGGAATACTGGAAACACCATATATTTT | CSVQGNTGNTIYF
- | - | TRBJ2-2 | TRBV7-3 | TGTGCCAGCAGCCCACGTGAGGTCGGGGAGCTGTTTTTT | CASSPREVGELFF
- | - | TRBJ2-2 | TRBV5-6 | TGTGCCAGCAGCTTGGAAGCCCAAGGGGACACCGGGGAGCTGTTTTTT | CASSLEAQGDTGELFF
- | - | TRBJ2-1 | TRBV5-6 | TGTGCCAGCAGCTTGCTTATACAGCCCACCGGGAGGTTCTTC | CASSLLIQPTGRFF
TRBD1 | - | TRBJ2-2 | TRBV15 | TGTGCCACCAGCATCCGACAGGGGAACACCGGGGAGCTGTTTTTT | CATSIRQGNTGELFF
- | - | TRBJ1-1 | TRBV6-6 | TGTGCCAGCAGTTACGAGGGAGGGCGGACTGAAGCTTTCTTT | CASSYEGGRTEAFF
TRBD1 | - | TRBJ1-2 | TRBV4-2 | TGTGCCAGCAGCCAAGGGGGAACAGGGGGTCCTAACTATGGCTACACCTTC | CASSQGGTGGPNYGYTF
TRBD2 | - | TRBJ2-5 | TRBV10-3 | TGTGCCATCAGTGAGTCAATCTTTAGCGGGAGTAGAGAGACCCAGTACTTC | CAISESIFSGSRETQYF
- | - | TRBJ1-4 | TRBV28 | TGTGCCAGCAGTTCCCCGGAGGATTATAATGAAAAACTGTTTTTT | CASSSPEDYNEKLFF
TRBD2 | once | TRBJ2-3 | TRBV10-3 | TGTGCCATCAGTGGGTTAGCGGGAGGCACAGATACGCAGTATTTT | CAISGLAGGTDTQYF
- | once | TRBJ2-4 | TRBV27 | TGTGCCAGCTCGGATGGCGGCTCCGCGAACATTCAGTACTTC | CASSDGGSANIQYF
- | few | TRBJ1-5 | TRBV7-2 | TGTGCCAGCAGCTCGGGACTTTCGAACCAACCCCAGCATTTT | CASSSGLSNQPQHF
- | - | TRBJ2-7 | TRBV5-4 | TGTGCCAGCAGCTTGGCCGGGACATGGGAGCAGTACTTC | CASSLAGTWEQYF
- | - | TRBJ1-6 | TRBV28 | TGTGCCAGCAGTGGGGGGGTTAATAATTCACCCCTCCACTTT | CASSGGVNNSPLHF
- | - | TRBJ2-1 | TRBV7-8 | TGTGCCAGCAGCTTGTCAGGCTCCTACAATGAGCAGTTCTTC | CASSLSGSYNEQFF
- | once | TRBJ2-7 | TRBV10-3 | TGTGCCATCAGTTCTCCCGGCGGCAGGGAAAACGAGCAGTACTTC | CAISSPGGRENEQYF
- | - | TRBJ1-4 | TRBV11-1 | TGTGCCAGCAGCTCCGGGGTAGGAATGGAAAAACTGTTTTTT | CASSSGVGMEKLFF
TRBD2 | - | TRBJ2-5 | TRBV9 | TGTGCCAGCAGCGTAGCGGCTAGCGGGTCCCAAGAGACCCAGTACTTC | CASSVAASGSQETQYF
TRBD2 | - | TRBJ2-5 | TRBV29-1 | TGCAGCGACCTGACTAGCGGGGGGGAGACCCAGTACTTC | CSDLTSGGETQYF
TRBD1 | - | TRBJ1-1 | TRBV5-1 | TGCGCCAGCAGGGAGACAGGGGGCCCGAACACTGAAGCTTTCTTT | CASRETGGPNTEAFF
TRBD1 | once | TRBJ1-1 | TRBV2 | TGTGCCAGCAGTGAGAACAGGGGTAGCACTGAAGCTTTCTTT | CASSENRGSTEAFF
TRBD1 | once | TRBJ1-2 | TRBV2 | TGTGCCAGCAGTGTTCAGACAGGGTCGATTGGCTACACCTTC | CASSVQTGSIGYTF
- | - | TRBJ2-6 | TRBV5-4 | TGTGCCAGCAGCTTGACGGGCTCTGGGGCCAACGTCCTGACTTTC | CASSLTGSGANVLTF
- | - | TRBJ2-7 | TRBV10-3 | TGTGCCATCAGTGAGTCCCGGGGAGGCGCCTACGAGCAGTACTTC | CAISESRGGAYEQYF
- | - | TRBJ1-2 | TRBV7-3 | TGTGCCAGCAGCCCGACCCCAGGGGACAATGTCTATGGCTACACCTTC | CASSPTPGDNVYGYTF
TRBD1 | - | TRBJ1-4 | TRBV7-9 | TGTGCCAGCAGCCTCGGGACAGGGACAACTAATGAAAAACTGTTTTTT | CASSLGTGTTNEKLFF
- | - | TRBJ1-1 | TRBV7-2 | TGTGCCAGCAGCTTGGGACTGTTGAACACTGAAGCTTTCTTT | CASSLGLLNTEAFF
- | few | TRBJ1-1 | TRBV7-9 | TGTGCCAGCAGCTTCAGGGTCACTGAAGCTTTCTTT | CASSFRVTEAFF
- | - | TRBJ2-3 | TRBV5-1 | TGCGCCAGCAGCCGGGGGGCGGGACCTAGCACAGATACGCAGTATTTT | CASSRGAGPSTDTQYF
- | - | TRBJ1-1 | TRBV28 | TGTGCCAGCAGTTCGTTGGGGGGTGAAGCTTTCTTT | CASSSLGGEAFF
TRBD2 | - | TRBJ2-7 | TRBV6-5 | TGTGCCAGCAGTTCGGATAGCGGGAGGCCCTACGAGCAGTACTTC | CASSSDSGRPYEQYF
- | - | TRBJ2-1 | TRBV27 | TGTGCCAGCAGTTTATCCGGGGGGCGCGATGAGCAGTTCTTC | CASSLSGGRDEQFF
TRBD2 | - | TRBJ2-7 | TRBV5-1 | TGCGCCAGCAGCGTTAGCGGGCAGACCTACGAGCAGTACTTC | CASSVSGQTYEQYF
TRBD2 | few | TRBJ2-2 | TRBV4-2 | TGTGCCAGCAGCCAAGATTGGGGGGGACGGACCGACACCGGGGAGCTGTTTTTT | CASSQDWGGRTDTGELFF
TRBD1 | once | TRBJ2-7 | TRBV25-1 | TGTGCCAGCAGCCAGGGGGCCTACGAGCAGTACTTC | CASSQGAYEQYF
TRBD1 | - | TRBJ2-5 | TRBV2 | TGTGCCAGCAGTGATGGACAGGGGACCGAGACCCAGTACTTC | CASSDGQGTETQYF
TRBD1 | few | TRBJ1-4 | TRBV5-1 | TGCGCCAGCACCCGGGACAGGGGAACTGAAAAACTGTTTTTT | CASTRDRGTEKLFF
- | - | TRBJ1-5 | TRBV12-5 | TGTGCTAGTGGTTCTTGGGCAAATCAGCCCCAGCATTTT | CASGSWANQPQHF